Listed below are T cell receptor beta chains from one sample, sequenced in a study of blood T cell repertoires in COVID-19. TCRdb keeps only in-frame clones here, not all; method: immunoSEQ multiplex PCR. The data show approximately 300,000 clones, roughly 85% seen once. The sample taken for sequencing was PBMCs or T cells enriched from blood (not recorded which). These receptors all come from a young woman who had recovered from COVID-19. CDR3s include the opening cysteine and the closing phenylalanine or tryptophan. The D gene is left open where the match is weak. The size entry is marked missing in some rows and otherwise reads once, few, many or a size class.

CDR3,DNA,size,V,D,J
CASSQEGRGEPQHF,TGTGCCAGCAGCCAAGAGGGGCGGGGTGAGCCCCAGCATTTT,-,TRBV4-2,-,TRBJ1-5
CVMRRGGKGTEAFF,TGTGTCATGAGGCGGGGAGGCAAGGGGACTGAAGCTTTCTTT,-,TRBV5-4,-,TRBJ1-1
CASSPPSGGAVDTQYF,TGTGCCAGCAGCCCTCCTAGCGGGGGGGCCGTAGATACGCAGTATTTT,-,TRBV7-9,TRBD2,TRBJ2-3
CASSMDTGELFF,TGTGCCAGCAGCATGGACACTGGGGAGCTGTTTTTT,-,TRBV9,-,TRBJ2-2
CASSGRGAANYGYTF,TGCGCCAGCAGCGGGAGAGGAGCAGCTAACTATGGCTACACCTTC,few,TRBV5-1,-,TRBJ1-2
CASSASRGTPWAYEQYF,TGTGCCAGCAGCGCATCCCGGGGGACTCCGTGGGCCTACGAGCAGTACTTC,-,TRBV7-3,-,TRBJ2-7
CASSPGQGLSLHF,TGTGCCAGCAGCCCGGGACAGGGTTTATCCCTCCACTTT,-,TRBV7-2,TRBD1,TRBJ1-6
CASSPFSPGQLIGNTIYF,TGTGCCAGCTCACCCTTCTCCCCAGGGCAATTGATTGGAAACACCATATATTTT,-,TRBV18,-,TRBJ1-3
CASSQVLGVSGYTF,TGCGCCAGCAGCCAAGTTTTAGGGGTATCAGGCTACACCTTC,-,TRBV4-3,-,TRBJ1-2
CASSSSGLQNGYTF,TGTGCCAGCAGTTCGTCGGGACTCCAGAACGGCTACACCTTC,-,TRBV27,-,TRBJ1-2
CASSQGYGELFF,TGTGCCAGCAGCCAAGGCTACGGGGAGCTGTTTTTT,-,TRBV3-1/TRBV3-2,-,TRBJ2-2
CASSSQGLGTEAFF,TGTGCCAGCAGCTCACAGGGATTGGGAACTGAAGCTTTCTTT,-,TRBV7-9,-,TRBJ1-1
CASSLVQGTGQPQHF,TGTGCCAGCAGCTTGGTCCAGGGTACCGGTCAGCCCCAGCATTTT,-,TRBV5-8,-,TRBJ1-5
CAWSSRGGPGGNTIYF,TGTGCCTGGAGCTCACGGGGGGGCCCCGGGGGAAACACCATATATTTT,-,TRBV30,-,TRBJ1-3
CACSGQGNQPQHF,TGTGCCTGCTCGGGACAGGGAAATCAGCCCCAGCATTTT,-,TRBV30,TRBD1,TRBJ1-5
CATSRVRDYSSYEQYF,TGTGCCACCAGCAGAGTAAGGGACTACAGCTCCTACGAGCAGTACTTC,-,TRBV15,TRBD2,TRBJ2-7
CASSPGQGTGELFF,TGTGCCAGCAGCCCGGGACAGGGAACCGGGGAGCTGTTTTTT,-,TRBV5-4,TRBD1,TRBJ2-2
CASSISGVFYNEQFF,TGTGCCAGTAGTATTAGCGGGGTGTTTTACAATGAGCAGTTCTTC,-,TRBV19,TRBD2,TRBJ2-1
CASNRRDRDFGEQFF,TGTGCCAGCAATAGGAGGGACAGGGATTTCGGGGAGCAGTTCTTC,once,TRBV2,TRBD1,TRBJ2-1
CASKRETQYF,TGTGCCAGCAAGCGAGAGACCCAGTACTTC,-,TRBV6-6,-,TRBJ2-5